The 31 T cell receptor beta chains given below trace back to one sample, sequenced in a study of metastatic and nonmetastatic thyroid tumors. TCRdb reprocessed the PCR reads via MiXCR. The sample records about 36,000 clones, 20% being singletons. Patients underwent thyroid surgery, and none had received any treatment before it. Sequences were obtained from blood. All receptors come from a female donor with papillary thyroid cancer or a benign thyroid nodule (not recorded which). Some clones in this sample may be carry-over from other donors' samples.

This clone was seen many times. V and J are TRBV3-1 and TRBJ1-2; tentatively, D is TRBD1 (6 bases). Germline CDR1 reads LGHDT; CDR2 reads YNNKEL (reference sequence). This CDR3 has 14 residues. V shed 1 base and J shed 4 bases, with 10 bases lying between them. The CDR3 reads CASSQGGQFYGYTF. The CDR3 DNA is TGTGCCAGCAGCCAAGGCGGACAGTTCTATGGCTACACCTTC.

A few counts support this clone. This chain joins TRBV6-1 and TRBJ2-7, with a weak D call TRBD1 (6 bases). The CDR3 contains 14 residues. Germline V gene lookup returns CDR1 MNHNS and CDR2 SASEGT. Trimming took off 10 bases at V and 9 bases at J, with 25 bases between the two ends. The CDR3: CAIERTGLRLWQYF. The DNA of the CDR3 is TGTGCCATCGAACGTACAGGGCTACGTCTGTGGCAGTACTTC.

The chain links TRBV6-1 to TRBJ2-7, with 9 bases fitting TRBD1. The CDR3 is 14 residues long. CDR1 and CDR2 (germline): MNHNS, SASEGT. Unmatched junction bases numbered 7, after V lost 5 bases and J lost 5 bases. Written as DNA, the CDR3 is TGTGCCAGCAGTACGGGACAGGGTGGCCACGAGCAGTACTTC. This codes for CASSTGQGGHEQYF.

This chain joins TRBV7-3 and TRBJ2-7; 11 nucleotides line up with TRBD2. With V trimmed by 7 bases and J by 5 bases, 10 bases remained unmatched. Germline CDR1 SGHTA, CDR2 FQGTGA. This CDR3 spans 15 amino acids. The CDR3 reads CASITLAGGPHEQYF. For the CDR3, the DNA is TGTGCCAGCATCACCCTAGCGGGAGGTCCCCACGAGCAGTACTTC.

J is TRBJ2-5 and V is TRBV6-1, with 11 positions matching TRBD2. Germline trimming cut 5 bases from V and 12 bases from J; bases unmatched to any gene: 14. This CDR3 has 15 amino acids. CDR1 and CDR2 from the germline V gene are MNHNS and SASEGT. The CDR3 sequence: CASSKIAGGPEAKYF. For the CDR3, the DNA is TGTGCCAGCAGTAAGATAGCGGGAGGGCCCGAGGCCAAGTACTTC.

By share, this clone ranks as medium-sized. J is TRBJ2-1 and V is TRBV6-4; the D call may be TRBD1 or TRBD2 (6 bases each). V was trimmed by 0 bases and J by 6 bases, leaving 15 bases between them. Germline V lookup: CDR1 MRHNA, CDR2 SNTAGT. The CDR3 extends over 16 amino acids. The CDR3 DNA follows: TGTGCCAGCAGTGACTCGCCAGGCAGGGGAGGCAATGAGCAGTTCTTC. It yields the protein CASSDSPGRGGNEQFF.

The chain links TRBV2 to TRBJ1-2; possibly TRBD1 for D (6 bases). The germline V gene has CDR1 SNHLY and CDR2 FYNNEI. Trimming shortened V by 6 bases and J by 4 bases, and 18 bases separated the two germline ends. The CDR3 is 15 residues long. The CDR3 region has the DNA TGTGCCAGCAGGTCCGACAGGTGGCGCGGCTATGGCTACACCTTC. Translated, it gives CASRSDRWRGYGYTF.

This clone was observed many times. The chain uses TRBV18 and TRBJ1-2; D ambiguous. V lost 6 bases and J 1 base, leaving 9 bases between the germline ends. This CDR3 is 13 amino acids long. The germline V gene encodes CDR1 KGHSH and CDR2 LQKENI. As DNA, the CDR3 is TGTGCCAGCTCGCCTAACCGTAACTATGGCTACACCTTC. This translates into CASSPNRNYGYTF.

This clone was counted at least ten times. The chain couples TRBV27 to TRBJ2-5; 7 bases are shared with TRBD1. Germline V gene lookup returns CDR1 MNHEY and CDR2 SMNVEV (reference sequence). The CDR3 totals 15 residues. Trimming cost V 4 bases and J 0 bases; bases outside gene matches: 5. This CDR3 reads CASSSGTDYQETQYF. The CDR3 DNA is TGTGCCAGCAGTTCCGGGACAGACTACCAAGAGACCCAGTACTTC.

Many counts were recorded for this clone. The J gene is TRBJ1-5, the V gene TRBV28, with a possible D match to TRBD1 (5 bases). This CDR3 spans 21 amino acids. Germline V gene lookup returns CDR1 MDHEN and CDR2 SYDVKM. Between the trimmed V and J ends, which lost 0 bases and 1 base, there was a span of 25 bases. CDR3 amino acids: CASSLWIDSGLSIGSNQPQHF. The CDR3 coding sequence is TGTGCCAGCAGTTTATGGATCGACAGCGGCCTATCAATCGGGAGCAATCAGCCCCAGCATTTT.

J is TRBJ2-1 and V is TRBV4-1; tentatively, D is TRBD2 (5 bases). CDR3 length: 17 amino acids. In germline, CDR1 is MGHRA, CDR2 YSYEKL. V gave up 4 bases and J gave up 7 bases, with 23 bases separating them. The CDR3 sequence is CASSREGCPQRSNEQFF. CDR3 in DNA: TGCGCCAGCAGCCGAGAAGGTTGTCCCCAGCGGTCAAATGAGCAGTTCTTC.

The chain is built from TRBV6-1 and TRBJ2-3; 10 positions match TRBD2. Losses at the gene ends were 7 bases for V and 8 bases for J; bases not matched to a gene: 9. This CDR3 comprises 14 residues. Germline V lookup: CDR1 MNHNS, CDR2 SASEGT. CDR3 residues: CASIQAGGPGTQYF. Written as DNA, the CDR3 is TGTGCCAGCATACAAGCGGGAGGGCCAGGTACGCAGTATTTT.

At least ten counts were recorded for this clone. The CDR3 protein is CSASSRLAGGPTKTQYF. The CDR3 bases are TGCAGTGCCTCATCCAGGCTAGCGGGAGGGCCTACGAAGACCCAGTACTTC. This chain uses TRBV20-1 with TRBJ2-5; 12 bases agree with TRBD2. The V segment lost 6 bases and the J segment 6 bases; nucleotides outside the gene matches: 17. Germline lookup yields CDR1 DFQATT and CDR2 SNEGSKA (reference sequence). CDR3 size: 17 residues.

The chain couples TRBV27 to TRBJ1-1, with a possible D match to TRBD1 (5 bases). The CDR3 sequence is 13 residues long. Germline values: CDR1 MNHEY, CDR2 SMNVEV (reference sequence). Trimming cost V 4 bases and J 5 bases, with 11 bases left between them. The CDR3: CASSSFRGTEAFF. The CDR3 DNA sequence: TGTGCCAGCAGTTCCTTTAGGGGAACTGAAGCTTTCTTT.

This clone came up many times. CDR3 protein: CASSTVDEQFF. CDR3 in DNA: TGTGCCAGTAGTACTGTCGATGAGCAGTTCTTC. The rearrangement links TRBV19 to TRBJ2-1, with D unresolved. CDR3 length: 11 amino acids. Trimming pared 4 bases from V and 8 bases from J, leaving 6 bases between. Germline CDR1 reads LNHDA; CDR2 reads SQIVND (reference sequence).

This clone is deemed medium-sized (0.01 to 0.1%). The rearrangement uses TRBV6-1 and TRBJ1-1, with 8 bases matching TRBD1. CDR3 length: 14 amino acids. The V segment lost 5 bases and the J segment 4 bases; nucleotides outside the gene matches: 6. Germline V CDR1 and CDR2: MNHNS, SASEGT. The DNA for the CDR3 is TGTGCCAGCAGTTTAAAGGACAGGGTCACTGAAGCTTTCTTT. This gives the protein CASSLKDRVTEAFF.

In its sample, this clone ranks as medium-sized. The rearrangement links TRBV27 to TRBJ2-7, with 12 bases fitting TRBD2. The CDR3 totals 15 residues. Trimming cost V 6 bases and J 5 bases; bases outside gene matches: 8. Looked up from germline, CDR1 is MNHEY and CDR2 is SMNVEV (reference sequence). The CDR3 DNA sequence: TGTGCCAGCAGCCCTAGACTAGCGGGAGCCAACGAGCAGTACTTC. This encodes CASSPRLAGANEQYF.

This clone has only a few counts. The V call is TRBV12-3 or TRBV12-4, the J call TRBJ1-5, with 7 bases that match TRBD1. J lost 3 bases, V lost 6 bases, and 2 bases had no gene match. This CDR3 has 13 amino acids. The CDR3 reads CASRTGDNQPQHF. In nucleotides, the CDR3 is TGTGCCAGCAGAACAGGGGACAATCAGCCCCAGCATTTT.

The chain links TRBV19 to TRBJ2-2; D not certain. Per germline, CDR1 LNHDA and CDR2 SQIVND (reference sequence). This CDR3 contains 12 residues. Trimming cost V 4 bases and J 5 bases, with 5 bases left between them. The CDR3 DNA is TGTGCCAGTAGTAAGGAGACCGGGGAGCTGTTTTTT. Its protein is CASSKETGELFF. Full variable domain (remainder filled in from reference TRBV19 and TRBJ2-2): DGGITQSPKYLFRKEGQNVTLSCEQNLNHDAMYWYRQDPGQGLRLIYYSQIVNDFQKGDIAEGYSVSREKKESFPLTVTSAQKNPTAFYLCASSKETGELFFGEGSRLTVL.

By share, this clone ranks as medium-sized (0.01 to 0.1%). The rearrangement links TRBV12-3 or TRBV12-4 to TRBJ2-1, with a weak D call TRBD1 (5 bases). The CDR3 loop spans 13 amino acids. With 1 base removed from V and 8 bases from J, the gap between germline ends came to 9 bases. The CDR3 region is CASSLGGGDEQFF. DNA of the CDR3: TGTGCCAGCAGTTTAGGGGGCGGTGATGAGCAGTTCTTC.

This clone has at least ten counts. The chain has TRBV9 and TRBJ2-1, with 11 bases fitting TRBD2. The CDR3 consists of 16 residues. Looked up from germline, CDR1 is SGDLS and CDR2 is YYNGEE. V dropped 0 bases and J dropped 9; count of bases not matched to a gene: 8. CDR3 sequence reads: CASSVGGSGRGSEQFF. CDR3 nucleotide sequence: TGTGCCAGCAGCGTAGGGGGTAGCGGGAGGGGTAGTGAGCAGTTCTTC.

This clone was observed at least ten times. J is TRBJ2-5 and V is TRBV28; D might be TRBD1 or TRBD2, each matching 6 bases. The length of the CDR3 is 13 residues. The V gene lost 5 bases and the J gene lost 5 bases, with 12 bases spanning the gap. Germline CDR1 is MDHEN and CDR2 is SYDVKM. The CDR3 coding sequence is TGTGCCAGCAGTCCAACAGGGAGGGAGACCCAGTACTTC. Translated: CASSPTGRETQYF.

This clone was detected many times. This rearrangement joins TRBV24-1 to TRBJ2-3; D remains unclear. Per germline, CDR1 KGHDR and CDR2 SFDVKD. The CDR3 contains 13 residues. Trimming took off 3 bases at V and 6 bases at J, with 9 bases between the two ends. The CDR3 DNA follows: TGTGCCACCAGTGATCTTCGAGTGGATACGCAGTATTTT. This codes for CATSDLRVDTQYF.

This clone came up many times. The V and J genes are TRBV14 and TRBJ1-6; D is unresolved. Germline lookup yields CDR1 SGHDN and CDR2 FVKESK. V was clipped by 4 bases and J by 3 bases, with 7 bases between them. The CDR3 length is 14 residues. In DNA, the CDR3 is TGTGCCAGCAGCCCCTCGGTCTATAATTCACCCCTCCACTTT. This translates into CASSPSVYNSPLHF.

This clone was seen ten or more times. The rearrangement uses TRBV4-2 and TRBJ2-3, with TRBD2 matching 12 bases. With 0 bases clipped from V and 5 bases from J, the junction kept 9 bases outside the gene matches. The CDR3 length is 18 residues. The V gene's germline CDR1 is LGHNA and CDR2 YNFKEQ. As DNA, the CDR3 is TGTGCCAGCAGCCAAGATAGGCGACTAGCGGGAGCAGGAGATACGCAGTATTTT. This sequence encodes CASSQDRRLAGAGDTQYF.

This clone is labeled medium-sized. The V gene is TRBV20-1, the J gene TRBJ2-1; 8 bases agree with TRBD2. Germline V CDR1 and CDR2: DFQATT, SNEGSKA (reference sequence). V dropped 0 bases and J dropped 8; count of bases not matched to a gene: 6. The CDR3 has 14 residues. The CDR3 loop reads CSARELAGIDEQFF. In nucleotides, the CDR3 is TGCAGTGCTAGAGAGCTAGCGGGCATCGATGAGCAGTTCTTC.

In this sample, this clone turned up many times. The chain uses TRBV6-1 and TRBJ2-5; D remains unclear. The length of the CDR3 is 13 residues. V lost 2 bases to trimming and J lost 5 bases, with 9 bases between them. Looked up from germline, CDR1 is MNHNS and CDR2 is SASEGT. The CDR3 protein is CASSESWAETQYF. The CDR3 nucleotides are TGTGCCAGCAGTGAATCATGGGCTGAGACCCAGTACTTC.

V and J are TRBV12-3 or TRBV12-4 and TRBJ2-1, with D unclear. CDR3 size: 11 residues. V lost 6 bases and J 8 bases, leaving 8 bases between the germline ends. DNA for the CDR3: TGTGCCAGCAGAACGTTCGATGAGCAGTTCTTC. As protein: CASRTFDEQFF.

CDR3 amino acids: CSATKGVGVIQYF. CDR3 nucleotide sequence: TGCAGTGCCACCAAAGGGGTGGGGGTCATTCAGTACTTC. The V and J genes are TRBV20-1 and TRBJ2-4; either TRBD1 or TRBD2 may supply D (5 bases each). Germline loops: CDR1 DFQATT, CDR2 SNEGSKA (reference sequence). Trimming removed 6 bases at V and 9 bases at J, with 18 bases between. The CDR3 runs 13 residues.

The J gene is TRBJ2-1, the V gene TRBV5-1; unclear D gene. CDR1 and CDR2 (germline): SGHRS, YFSETQ. The V and J ends lost 3 bases and 6 bases respectively, with 10 bases between them. The CDR3 extends over 13 amino acids. CDR3 nucleotide sequence: TGCGCCAGCAGCTCCGGAAGTGGCAATGAGCAGTTCTTC. Protein: CASSSGSGNEQFF.

This clone qualifies as medium-sized (0.01 to 0.1%). This sample also contains other DNA sequences that code for the same CDR3. The chain recombines TRBV6-1 with TRBJ1-1, with D possibly being TRBD1 (6 bases). The germline CDR1 and CDR2 sequences are MNHNS and SASEGT. The CDR3 runs to 16 residues. V was cut by 5 bases and J by 0 bases, with 16 bases left in between. CDR3 sequence (DNA): TGTGCCAGCAGTTCCCGACAGGCCGGTATGAACACTGAAGCTTTCTTT. Translated, it gives CASSSRQAGMNTEAFF.